Listed here are 23 T cell receptor beta chains from one sample, sequenced in a study of blood T cell repertoires in COVID-19. Profiled with immunoSEQ multiplex PCR; TCRdb holds only in-frame clones, not every one. The sample yields about 68,000 clones, almost 85% seen once. Material: peripheral blood. The receptors stem from a man aged 45 to 65 with acute or convalescent COVID-19.

The V call is TRBV2, the J call TRBJ2-3; 8 nucleotides line up with TRBD1. The CDR3 has 15 amino acids. Looked up from germline, CDR1 is SNHLY and CDR2 is FYNNEI. Losses at the gene ends were 9 bases for V and 4 bases for J; bases not matched to a gene: 12. CDR3 sequence (DNA): TGTGCCAGTTCCCCACAGGGGGTACGTTCAGATACGCAGTATTTT. The encoded protein is CASSPQGVRSDTQYF. Combining the CDR3 with reference TRBV2 and TRBJ2-3 gives the whole variable domain EPEVTQTPSHQVTQMGQEVILRCVPISNHLYFYWYRQILGQKVEFLVSFYNNEISEKSEIFDDQFSVERPDGSNFTLKIRSTKLEDSAMYFCASSPQGVRSDTQYFGPGTRLTVL.

The chain carries TRBV6-1 and TRBJ2-2, with D tentatively TRBD2 (5 bases). Trimming removed 5 bases from V and 8 bases from J, with 15 bases in between. The CDR3 covers 14 residues. Germline V gene lookup returns CDR1 MNHNS and CDR2 SASEGT. Written as DNA, the CDR3 is TGTGCCAGCAGTTGGTCGACACCGGGGGGGGAGCTGTTTTTT. This sequence encodes CASSWSTPGGELFF.

The V gene is TRBV6-5, the J gene TRBJ2-5; a weak D match, TRBD2 (6 bases). The CDR3 length is 15 residues. CDR1 is MNHEY and CDR2 is SVGAGI in the germline V gene. Between the trimmed V and J ends, which lost 5 bases and 5 bases, there was a span of 18 bases. CDR3 sequence reads: CASSSIGTSGETQYF. CDR3 nucleotide sequence: TGTGCCAGCAGTAGTATAGGGACCAGCGGGGAGACCCAGTACTTC.

This clone appeared a single time. The chain uses TRBV15 and TRBJ2-7, with 7 bases matching TRBD1. The CDR3 runs 16 residues. The germline gives CDR1 LNHNV, CDR2 YYDKDF (reference sequence). V shed 1 base and J 2 bases; nucleotides not matched to a gene: 8. Here the CDR3 reads CATSRAGTAAPYEQYV. As DNA, the CDR3 is TGTGCCACCAGCAGAGCGGGGACAGCCGCTCCCTACGAGCAGTACGTC.

The chain recombines TRBV7-7 with TRBJ2-2, with 13 nucleotides matching TRBD2. Germline trimming cut 1 base from V and 6 bases from J; bases unmatched to any gene: 5. Germline CDR1 and CDR2: SSHAT and FNYEAQ (reference sequence). The CDR3 loop spans 17 amino acids. This CDR3 reads CASSLELAGGLSGELFF. In DNA, the CDR3 is TGTGCCAGCAGCTTAGAACTAGCGGGAGGGCTTTCCGGGGAGCTGTTTTTT. The full variable domain, rest sourced from reference TRBV7-7 and TRBJ2-2, is GAGVSQSPRYKVTKRGQDVTLRCDPISSHATLYWYQQALGQGPEFLTYFNYEAQPDKSGLPSDRFSAERPEGSISTLTIQRTEQRDSAMYRCASSLELAGGLSGELFFGEGSRLTVL.

This chain joins TRBV9 and TRBJ2-1, with D perhaps TRBD2 (5 bases). V was clipped by 3 bases and J by 6 bases, with 7 bases between them. The CDR3 runs 12 residues. Germline assignment: CDR1 SGDLS and CDR2 YYNGEE. The CDR3 sequence is CASSATTNEQFF. The CDR3 DNA is TGTGCCAGCAGCGCGACTACCAATGAGCAGTTCTTC.

The gene calls are TRBV25-1 and TRBJ1-2, with D unclear. Trimming left V 1 base short and J 7 bases short, with 10 bases between. The CDR3 sequence is 13 residues long. Germline CDR1 is MGHDK and CDR2 is SYGVNS. DNA for the CDR3: TGTGCCAGCAGTGAATTCCGGGGTCTTGGCTACACCTTC. It is translated as CASSEFRGLGYTF.

The chain couples TRBV30 to TRBJ1-1; D call uncertain. The CDR3 contains 13 residues. Germline V gives CDR1 GTSNPN, CDR2 SVGIG (reference sequence). The V end was cut by 4 bases, the J end by 7 bases, with 16 bases between. The CDR3 sequence is CAWTGQVDSEAFF. The CDR3 nucleotides are TGTGCCTGGACTGGTCAGGTTGATAGTGAAGCTTTCTTT.

The V gene is TRBV6-5, the J gene TRBJ2-7; 9 bases map to TRBD2. Germline-derived CDR1 and CDR2 are MNHEY and SVGAGI. Trimming took 5 bases from V and 5 from J; bases not matched to a gene: 10. This CDR3 is 15 amino acids long. DNA of the CDR3: TGTGCCAGCAGTCGCGGGGGGGCCATTGCCGACGAGCAGTACGTC. It specifies CASSRGGAIADEQYV.

J is TRBJ2-7 and V is TRBV5-5; 10 bases line up with TRBD1. The junction had 9 bases not matched to a gene; V was cut back by 4 bases and J by 5 bases. Germline CDR1 is SGHKS and CDR2 is YYEKEE (reference sequence). The length of the CDR3 is 15 residues. Here the CDR3 DNA reads TGTGCCAGCAGCCGGTTGGGGACAGGGGACCACGAGCAGTACGTC. This translates into CASSRLGTGDHEQYV.

A word on this clone: Other DNA sequences within the sample encode an identical CDR3. CDR3 loop: CASSISTDTGELFF. The CDR3 DNA reads TGTGCCAGTAGTATAAGTACAGACACCGGGGAGCTGTTTTTT. V usage is TRBV19 and J usage is TRBJ2-2; D is unresolved. CDR3 length equals 14 residues. The germline V gene encodes CDR1 LNHDA and CDR2 SQIVND (reference sequence). Trimming removed 2 bases at V and 3 bases at J, with 7 bases between.

The gene calls are TRBV5-1 and TRBJ2-3, with 11 nucleotides matching TRBD2. There are 16 residues in the CDR3. V lost 1 base and J lost 2; bases outside the gene matches: 3. CDR1 is SGHRS, CDR2 YFSETQ, per germline. The CDR3 loop reads CASSLISGGDTDTQYF. The CDR3 bases are TGCGCCAGCAGCTTGATTAGCGGGGGGGACACAGATACGCAGTATTTT.

The chain carries TRBV6-5 and TRBJ2-2; the match to TRBD1 covers 11 bases. The junction had 8 bases not matched to a gene; V was cut back by 11 bases and J by 6 bases. The germline CDR1 and CDR2 sequences are MNHEY and SVGAGI. The CDR3 extends over 14 amino acids. The CDR3 bases are TGTGCCGTTCGGACAGGGGGCCTCTCCGGGGAGCTGTTTTTT. Encoded protein: CAVRTGGLSGELFF.

This sequence joins TRBV19 and TRBJ2-6, with D perhaps TRBD1 (5 bases). The CDR3 loop spans 17 amino acids. V was clipped by 5 bases and J by 0 bases, with 14 bases between them. Per the germline V gene, CDR1 is LNHDA and CDR2 is SQIVND (reference sequence). The CDR3 here is CASSPTRTRSGANVLTF. The CDR3 DNA is TGTGCCAGTAGTCCTACCCGGACACGCTCTGGGGCCAACGTCCTGACTTTC.

The rearrangement uses TRBV6-6 and TRBJ1-1; D is possibly TRBD1 (6 bases). Germline values: CDR1 MNHNY, CDR2 SVGAGI (reference sequence). Trimming removed 2 bases from V and 7 bases from J, with 14 bases in between. CDR3 size: 14 residues. Written as DNA, the CDR3 is TGTGCCAGCAGTTACCCTGGACAGCCTGATGAAGCTTTCTTT. Translation gives CASSYPGQPDEAFF.

Here the CDR3 reads CASSFIPDTQYF. The CDR3 nucleotides read TGTGCCAGCAGCTTCATTCCAGATACGCAGTATTTT. The genes are TRBV7-9 and TRBJ2-3; D call uncertain. V lost 3 bases and J 4 bases, leaving 5 bases between the germline ends. Germline V gene sequence: CDR1 SEHNR, CDR2 FQNEAQ (reference sequence). The length of the CDR3 is 12 residues.

The CDR3 protein is CASSQTPGLVTDTQYF. DNA of the CDR3: TGTGCCAGCAGCCAGACACCGGGACTAGTAACAGATACGCAGTATTTT. The V and J genes are TRBV4-2 and TRBJ2-3; 8 nucleotides align to TRBD2. Germline assignment: CDR1 LGHNA and CDR2 YNFKEQ. This CDR3 is 16 amino acids long. V trimming: 3 bases; J trimming: 3 bases; junction bases outside the gene matches: 8.

Note on this clone: Other DNA sequences from this sample encode an identical CDR3 as well. The chain couples TRBV18 to TRBJ2-5, with 9 positions matching TRBD1. There are 15 residues in the CDR3. Germline V gene sequence: CDR1 KGHSH, CDR2 LQKENI. V lost 6 bases to trimming and J lost 2 bases; unmatched junction nucleotides: 7. CDR3: CASSPRTGVQETQYF. CDR3 in DNA: TGTGCCAGCTCCCCCCGGACAGGGGTACAAGAGACCCAGTACTTC.

The V and J genes are TRBV7-8 and TRBJ2-1; D is unresolved. Germline V gives CDR1 SGHVS, CDR2 FQNEAQ. The CDR3 is made up of 14 amino acids. Trimming removed 5 bases from V and 6 bases from J, with 14 bases in between. This CDR3 reads CASSPTSVFNEQFF. The CDR3 nucleotides read TGTGCCAGCAGCCCCACGTCAGTGTTCAATGAGCAGTTCTTC.

This clone was counted only a few times. The rearrangement links TRBV9 to TRBJ2-1; D is possibly TRBD1 (5 bases). Germline V CDR1 and CDR2: SGDLS, YYNGEE. There are 14 residues in the CDR3. V lost 0 bases to trimming and J lost 7 bases, with 11 bases between them. This chain's CDR3 is CASSVVIQGNEQFF. CDR3 nucleotide sequence: TGTGCCAGCAGCGTAGTAATTCAGGGTAATGAGCAGTTCTTC.

This clone occurred once. The J gene is TRBJ1-2, the V gene TRBV15; 9 positions match TRBD1. The germline V gene encodes CDR1 LNHNV and CDR2 YYDKDF (reference sequence). The V segment lost 5 bases and the J segment 5 bases; nucleotides outside the gene matches: 6. This CDR3 has 14 residues. The CDR3 spells CATSGGQGEYGYTF. Here the CDR3 DNA reads TGTGCCACCAGCGGGGGACAGGGCGAGTATGGCTACACCTTC. The full variable domain, rest sourced from reference TRBV15 and TRBJ1-2, is DAMVIQNPRYQVTQFGKPVTLSCSQTLNHNVMYWYQQKSSQAPKLLFHYYDKDFNNEADTPDNFQSRRPNTSFCFLDIRSPGLGDTAMYLCATSGGQGEYGYTFGSGTRLTVV.

The chain carries TRBV13 and TRBJ2-4; maybe TRBD2 (6 bases). This CDR3 spans 17 amino acids. The V end lost 1 base, the J end lost 1 base, and 14 bases lay between the germline ends. CDR1 is PRHDT and CDR2 is FYEKMQ in the germline V gene (reference sequence). The CDR3 protein is CASSLEGGIIAKNIQYF. DNA of the CDR3: TGTGCCAGCAGCTTAGAAGGCGGGATTATTGCCAAAAACATTCAGTACTTC.

This clone was counted many times. V usage is TRBV20-1 and J usage is TRBJ2-2; 8 positions agree with TRBD2. The CDR3 is 14 amino acids. Trimming at V came to 3 bases and at J to 4 bases, leaving 4 bases not matched to a gene. The germline V gene encodes CDR1 DFQATT and CDR2 SNEGSKA (reference sequence). The CDR3, as DNA: TGCAGTGCTAGTGCGGGGGGCGTCACCGGGGAGCTGTTTTTT. It is translated as CSASAGGVTGELFF.